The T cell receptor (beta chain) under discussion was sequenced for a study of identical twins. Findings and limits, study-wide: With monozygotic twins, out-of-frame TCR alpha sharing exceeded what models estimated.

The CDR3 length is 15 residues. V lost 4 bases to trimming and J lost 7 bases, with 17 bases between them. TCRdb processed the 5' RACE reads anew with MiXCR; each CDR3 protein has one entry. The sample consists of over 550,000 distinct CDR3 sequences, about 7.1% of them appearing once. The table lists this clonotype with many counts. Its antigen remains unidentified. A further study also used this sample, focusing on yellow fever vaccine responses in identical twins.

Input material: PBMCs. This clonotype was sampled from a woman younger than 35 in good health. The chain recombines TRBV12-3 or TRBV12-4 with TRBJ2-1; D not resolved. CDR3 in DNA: TGTGCCAGCAGTTACCCCGGATCTATGGTAAATGAGCAGTTCTTC. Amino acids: CASSYPGSMVNEQFF.